This T cell receptor (beta chain) was sequenced in a study of graft-versus-host responses after intestinal transplantation. Study in general: Recipients were given multivisceral, liver-intestinal, or isolated intestinal transplants. Every transplant recipient was induced with anti-thymocyte globulin, then maintained on tacrolimus and steroids for around 3 years.

Regarding the study as a whole: Allografts carried high graft-versus-host to host-versus-graft clonal ratios in patients having graft-donor T cell macrochimerism.

V was shortened by 3 bases and J by 4 bases, with 13 bases between the two germline ends. The CDR3 has 14 residues. CDR1 is SGHRS and CDR2 is YFSETQ in the germline V gene. With regard to this clone: Its target is unknown.

Measured with immunoSEQ multiplex PCR; TCRdb has only the in-frame clones, and not every one. This table has under 65,000 clones, 90% to 95% appearing once. Sequenced here: unstimulated CD4+ T cells sorted from spleen or lymph node cells, sampled before transplant. The receptor was isolated from a human donor who was the organ donor for an intestinal transplant. This rearrangement joins TRBV5-1 to TRBJ1-1; maybe TRBD1 (6 bases). The CDR3 region is CASSSQGGSTEAFF. CDR3 sequence (DNA): TGCGCCAGCAGCTCACAGGGAGGGAGCACTGAAGCTTTCTTT. The full variable domain, its missing parts supplied by reference TRBV5-1 and TRBJ1-1, is KAGVTQTPRYLIKTRGQQVTLSCSPISGHRSVSWYQQTPGQGLQFLFEYFSETQRNKGNFPGRFSGRQFSNSRSEMNVSTLELGDSALYLCASSSQGGSTEAFFGQGTRLTVV.